This T cell receptor (beta chain) was found in a study of T cell changes during pregnancy in multiple sclerosis. Produced via immunoSEQ multiplex PCR; TCRdb's table is partial and in-frame only. This sample has about 59,000 clones, with roughly 95% found just once. The CDR3 runs to 17 residues. The germline gives CDR1 SGHRS, CDR2 YFSETQ. With V trimmed by 4 bases and J by 7 bases, 17 bases remained unmatched. This clone was observed a single time. The material sequenced was CD4+ T cells from peripheral blood mononuclear cells, taken before pregnancy. This TCR was recovered from a female donor with multiple sclerosis, enrolled in a pregnancy study. This sequence joins TRBV5-1 and TRBJ2-1, with TRBD2 matching over 7 bases. The CDR3 nucleotides read TGCGCCAGCAGCGTAGTCCGTCGGGGAGGGCCGGGGAATGAGCAGTTCTTC. It yields the protein CASSVVRRGGPGNEQFF.